This is a list of T cell receptor beta chains from one sample in a study of CD8+CD57+ T cells in acquired aplastic anemia. MiXCR, run by TCRdb on the reads, gives a single entry per CDR3 protein. The data show 130,000 or so distinct CDR3 sequences, with 41% seen just once and 6.5% to 10% held by the top ten. The sequencing input was sorted CD4+, CD8+, or CD8+CD57+ T cells (not recorded which) from PBMCs. The receptors here all came from a human donor in good health, serving as a control. Both conserved end residues are part of each CDR3. Fields, in order: D gene, clone size, V gene, J gene, CDR3 DNA, CDR3 protein. A D gene is named only where the DNA matches it firmly. Clone size is shown for a subset of rows, as once, few, many or a class of expanded clone.

.	many	TRBV6-1	TRBJ1-2	TGTGCCAGCAGTGACCTCGGGGGGCGAAGCTATGGCTACACCTTC	CASSDLGGRSYGYTF
TRBD2	many	TRBV20-1	TRBJ2-1	TGCAGTGCTAGATCGCGGGGGGGCTTAGATGAGCAGTTCTTC	CSARSRGGLDEQFF
.	.	TRBV10-3	TRBJ2-3	TGTGCCATCAGTGAATCGACAGGTTTT	CAISESTGF
.	.	TRBV27	TRBJ1-2	TGTGCCAGCAGTTTAGACCACGGGGGGGCAGGTTATGGCTACACTTTC	CASSLDHGGAGYGYTF
.	.	TRBV5-4	TRBJ1-2	TGTGCCAGCAGTCCGGGTGATGGCTACACCTTC	CASSPGDGYTF
.	.	TRBV5-1	TRBJ2-1	TGCGCCAGCAGGGAGGGGTACAATGAGCAGTTCTTC	CASREGYNEQFF
TRBD2	.	TRBV24-1	TRBJ2-1	TGTGCCACCAGTGATACTAGCGGGGGTAGGGATGAGCAGTCCTTC	CATSDTSGGRDEQSF
TRBD2	.	TRBV11-3	TRBJ2-5	TGTGCCAGCAGCTTATCTGGCGGGGGGCCCGAGACCCAGTACTTC	CASSLSGGGPETQYF
TRBD2	.	TRBV7-6	TRBJ2-3	TGTGCCAGCAGCTCCACCCTAAAGGGACTAGCGGGACTGCATACAGATACGCAGTATTTT	CASSSTLKGLAGLHTDTQYF
TRBD1	many	TRBV19	TRBJ1-1	TGTGCCAGTAGGACAGGGCTTTCGTATTTAGGTAACACTGAAGCTTTCTTT	CASRTGLSYLGNTEAFF
.	.	TRBV7-2	TRBJ1-3	TGTGCCAGCAGCCTGATACCGACTCCAAACACCATATATTTT	CASSLIPTPNTIYF
.	many	TRBV5-1	TRBJ2-5	TGCGCCAGCAGACTACAGGTACCCCAAGAGACCCAGTACTTC	CASRLQVPQETQYF
.	many	TRBV24-1	TRBJ1-1	TGTGCCACCAGTGCGGGGGTGAACACTGAAGCTTTCTTT	CATSAGVNTEAFF
.	.	TRBV10-3	TRBJ2-1	TGTGCCAGCAGTCCAAGTAGCGGAAGCTCCTACAATGAGCAGTTCTTC	CASSPSSGSSYNEQFF
TRBD1	many	TRBV24-1	TRBJ1-4	TGTGCCACCAACGGGACAGGAGGCGAAAAACTGTTTTTT	CATNGTGGEKLFF
.	few	TRBV6-5	TRBJ2-2	TGTGCCAGCAGTCTCGAGAACACCGGGGAGCTGTTTTTT	CASSLENTGELFF
TRBD2	.	TRBV13	TRBJ2-1	TGTGCCAGCTCTACGGGACTAGCGGAGATCAGCTCCTACAATGAGCAGTTCTTC	CASSTGLAEISSYNEQFF
TRBD2	.	TRBV20-1	TRBJ2-5	TGCAGTGCTAGGTTAGCGGGGGCAGAGACCCAGCACTTC	CSARLAGAETQHF
TRBD1	many	TRBV4-1	TRBJ1-1	TGCGCCAGCAGCCAAGATCGCGGACAGGGCACCACTGAAGCTTTCTTT	CASSQDRGQGTTEAFF
.	.	TRBV20-1	TRBJ2-1	TGCAGTGCTTACGGGGTCGATAAGCAGTTCTTC	CSAYGVDKQFF
TRBD1	.	TRBV5-1	TRBJ2-4	TGCGCCAGCAGCCCGCTGGGACAGGGTATTCGGGACATTCAGTACTTC	CASSPLGQGIRDIQYF
TRBD2	.	TRBV15	TRBJ2-1	TGTGCCACCGGGGGGACTACCTACAATGAGCAGTTCTTC	CATGGTTYNEQFF
.	many	TRBV20-1	TRBJ1-5	TGCAGTGCTAGAGATGGTCCCGGACGTTTCAATCAGCCCCAGCATTTT	CSARDGPGRFNQPQHF
.	many	TRBV4-1	TRBJ2-7	TGCGCCAGCAGCCAAGAATGGGGGAACTACGAGCAGTACTTC	CASSQEWGNYEQYF
.	many	TRBV6-1	TRBJ1-3	TGTGCCAGCACCAAGGTGTTGGAGGGAAACACCATATATTTT	CASTKVLEGNTIYF
.	few	TRBV20-1	TRBJ1-1	TGCGGTGCTAGAAGGACTGAAGCTTTCTTT	CGARRTEAFF
.	.	TRBV5-4	TRBJ2-3	TGTGCCAGCAGTTTAGAGGGGGTGGGAGATACGCAGTATTTT	CASSLEGVGDTQYF
TRBD2	.	TRBV7-6	TRBJ2-1	TGTGCCAGCAGCTTGCGGGGGGCCTACAATGAGCAGTTCTTC	CASSLRGAYNEQFF
TRBD1	.	TRBV29-1	TRBJ1-4	TGCAGCGTTGGAGGGACAGAGGGAACTAATGAAAAACTGTTTTTT	CSVGGTEGTNEKLFF
.	.	TRBV11-2	TRBJ1-6	TGTGCCAGCAGCCCTGACAACGGAGTTTATAATTCACCCCTCCACTTT	CASSPDNGVYNSPLHF
TRBD1	once	TRBV29-1	TRBJ1-2	TGCAGCGTTGAAGATCTGGACAGGGGCTATGGCTACACCTTC	CSVEDLDRGYGYTF
.	.	TRBV6-4	TRBJ2-2	TGTGCCAGCAGTGAGTATGGCCAGGGATTCACCGGGGAGCTGTTTTTT	CASSEYGQGFTGELFF
.	.	TRBV20-1	TRBJ1-4	TGTAGTGCCAGCAGTCACCGCGGTGCAACTAATGAAAAACTGTTTTTT	CSASSHRGATNEKLFF
TRBD1	few	TRBV7-8	TRBJ1-2	TGTGCCAGCAGCTTAGCGCGGGACAGGGGTTGGGGCTACACCTTC	CASSLARDRGWGYTF
TRBD1	.	TRBV19	TRBJ1-1	TGTGCCAGTAGTGCCCCCGGGACAGGGAACACTGAAGCTTTCTTT	CASSAPGTGNTEAFF
.	many	TRBV30	TRBJ2-3	TGTGCCTGGGGACTAAAGGGGGGCACAGATACGCAGTATTTT	CAWGLKGGTDTQYF
.	.	TRBV2	TRBJ2-4	TGTGCCAGCTCCTTAAACGGGCGCGGAGACATTCAGTACTTC	CASSLNGRGDIQYF
TRBD1	.	TRBV24-1	TRBJ1-1	TGTGCCATTCAAGAGACAGGGATGAACACTGAAGCTTTCTTT	CAIQETGMNTEAFF
.	many	TRBV18	TRBJ1-5	TGTGCCAGCTCACGAAGTAGCAATCAGCCCCAGCATTTT	CASSRSSNQPQHF
TRBD2	.	TRBV7-8	TRBJ2-5	TGTGCCAGCAGCTTAAGGGCGGGACTAGCGGGACAAGAGACCCAGTACTTC	CASSLRAGLAGQETQYF
.	few	TRBV2	TRBJ1-5	TGTGCCAGCAGTCAGGGCCCGGGCCAGCCCCAGCATTTT	CASSQGPGQPQHF
.	.	TRBV19	TRBJ1-2	TGTGCCAGTAGTGAGGGAGTTAACTATGGCTACGCCTTC	CASSEGVNYGYAF